A selection of T cell receptor beta chains follows, all from one sample in a study of vaccination effects on CD4 cells after COVID-19. These receptors lack a known antigen. Here immunoSEQ multiplex PCR was the method, and the copy in TCRdb shows in-frame clones only, minus some. The sample lists over 80,000 clones, 60% to 80% occurring once. The sequences come from CD4+ T cells from PBMCs cultured with HCoV-OC43 spike peptides, collected after COVID-19 vaccination. These receptors all stem from a human donor who received a COVID-19 vaccine. Each CDR3 is given with its conserved first and last residue. Each record gives: D gene, V gene, CDR3 length, clone size, J gene, CDR3 protein, CDR3 DNA. The D gene is left open where the match is weak. Not all rows give a size; the values are once, few, many and, for expanded clones, a class.

NA	TRBV15	14	NA	TRBJ2-3	CATGRRGGTDTQYF	TGTGCCACCGGAAGGAGGGGGGGCACAGATACGCAGTATTTT
TRBD1	TRBV3-1/TRBV3-2	19	once	TRBJ1-2	CASSHPGQKFRQGIYGYTF	TGTGCCAGCAGCCACCCCGGGCAAAAATTTAGACAGGGGATATATGGCTACACCTTC
NA	TRBV3-1/TRBV3-2	13	few	TRBJ1-1	CASSQRGGTEAFF	TGTGCCAGCAGCCAAAGAGGGGGCACTGAAGCTTTCTTT
NA	TRBV7-2	15	NA	TRBJ2-5	CASSPQWYRGETQYF	TGTGCCAGCAGCCCCCAATGGTACCGGGGAGAGACCCAGTACTTC
TRBD1	TRBV27	16	NA	TRBJ1-2	CASSPLDRVSQNGYTF	TGTGCCAGCAGTCCGCTGGACAGGGTGTCCCAGAATGGCTACACCTTC
NA	TRBV28	16	NA	TRBJ1-6	CASSSSTPGLNSPLHF	TGTGCCAGCAGTTCGTCAACTCCGGGACTTAATTCACCCCTCCACTTT
NA	TRBV4-1	16	NA	TRBJ1-3	CASSQRSGRSGNTIYF	TGCGCCAGCAGCCAACGAAGCGGACGCTCTGGAAACACCATATATTTT
NA	TRBV25-1	14	NA	TRBJ2-3	CASSDSRSTDTQYF	TGTGCCAGCAGTGACAGCCGTAGCACAGATACGCAGTATTTT
NA	TRBV21-1	15	NA	TRBJ1-1	CASSKGRGRRTEAFF	TGTGCCAGCAGCAAAGGGAGGGGGCGAAGGACTGAAGCTTTCTTT
NA	TRBV29-1	13	NA	TRBJ1-2	CSVEWQASYGYTF	TGCAGCGTTGAATGGCAGGCTAGCTATGGCTACACCTTC
NA	TRBV18	15	few	TRBJ1-4	CASSPSGTQNEKLFF	TGTGCCAGCTCACCATCTGGGACCCAGAATGAAAAACTGTTTTTT
NA	TRBV29-1	11	few	TRBJ2-3	CSVDYTDTQYF	TGCAGCGTTGATTACACAGATACGCAGTATTTT
NA	TRBV20-1	11	NA	TRBJ1-2	CSARMGYGYTF	TGCAGTGCTAGAATGGGGTATGGCTACACCTTC
TRBD2	TRBV5-1	15	once	TRBJ2-1	CASSLPAGGASEQFF	TGCGCCAGCAGCCTACCAGCGGGGGGGGCGAGTGAGCAGTTCTTC
NA	TRBV30	13	few	TRBJ1-5	CAWSGDSNQPQHF	TGTGCCTGGAGTGGCGACAGCAATCAGCCCCAGCATTTT
TRBD1	TRBV24-1	15	NA	TRBJ1-1	CATSDSRQGNTEAFF	TGTGCCACCAGTGATTCCAGACAGGGGAACACTGAAGCTTTCTTT
TRBD1	TRBV24-1	15	once	TRBJ2-1	CATSDRDRGVNEQFF	TGTGCCACCAGTGACCGGGACAGGGGTGTCAATGAGCAGTTCTTC
TRBD2	TRBV5-1	18	NA	TRBJ2-1	CASSLAPKTSGPQNEQFF	TGCGCCAGCAGTCTAGCACCTAAGACTAGCGGGCCTCAAAATGAGCAGTTCTTC
TRBD1	TRBV7-6	18	NA	TRBJ1-3	CASSLAPGQGATGNTIYF	TGTGCCAGCAGCTTAGCCCCGGGACAGGGGGCAACTGGAAACACCATATATTTT
NA	TRBV5-1	14	NA	TRBJ1-1	CASSVGGLNTEAFF	TGCGCCAGCAGCGTCGGAGGGTTGAACACTGAAGCTTTCTTT